This TCR beta chain was profiled in a study of control samples from healthy donors and cancer patients. The repertoire was sequenced with immunoSEQ multiplex PCR; TCRdb's copy has only in-frame clones and lacks some. Of 65,000 to 80,000 clones in the sample, around 90% were seen once. V dropped 1 base and J dropped 5; count of bases not matched to a gene: 3. CDR3 size: 15 residues. The germline gives CDR1 SGHRS, CDR2 YFSETQ. This clonotype was obtained from a woman aged 55-75 years with head and neck cancer. This chain joins TRBV5-1 and TRBJ1-6, with 7 bases identical to TRBD1. The source material was PBMCs. CDR3 DNA: TGCGCCAGCAGCTTGACAGGGGAAAATAATTCACCCCTCCACTTT. Protein sequence: CASSLTGENNSPLHF.